A single sample is the source of the 7 T cell receptor beta chains below, sequenced in a study of shared clonotypes between healthy human individuals. The protocol was immunoSEQ multiplex PCR, while the TCRdb copy is restricted to in-frame clones and leaves out a portion. Of about 1 million clones listed, approximately 76% are singletons. The source material was memory CD4+ T cells sorted from blood. Subset of the sample: CD45RA-negative fraction. These receptors were collected from a man aged 18 to 30 in good health.

This clone was observed a handful of times. The genes are TRBV11-2 and TRBJ1-1, with D hard to call. Trimming shortened V by 2 bases and J by 7 bases, and 14 bases separated the two germline ends. Per germline, CDR1 SGHAT and CDR2 FQNNGV. The CDR3 covers 14 residues. CDR3 nucleotides: TGTGCCAGCAGCTTAAAGTTCGCGGAAGTTGAAGCTTTCTTT. It codes for CASSLKFAEVEAFF.

This chain uses TRBV10-3 with TRBJ1-5; D perhaps matches TRBD1 (6 bases). CDR1 and CDR2 from the germline V gene are ENHRY and SYGVKD. Trimming took 10 bases from V and 1 from J, leaving 17 bases between them. There are 15 residues in the CDR3. CDR3 sequence reads: CATAGGGVSNQPQHF. The CDR3 DNA follows: TGTGCCACCGCCGGAGGGGGTGTGAGCAATCAGCCCCAGCATTTT.

The chain employs TRBV20-1 and TRBJ2-3; D not resolved. Trimming removed 4 bases at V and 7 bases at J, with 6 bases between. CDR3 length: 10 amino acids. Per the germline V gene, CDR1 is DFQATT and CDR2 is SNEGSKA (reference sequence). This CDR3 is CSAILHTQYF. CDR3 coding DNA: TGCAGTGCTATACTTCATACGCAGTATTTT.

The chain employs TRBV7-9 and TRBJ2-2, with TRBD2 matching over 7 bases. The CDR3 has 15 amino acids. Per germline, CDR1 SEHNR and CDR2 FQNEAQ (reference sequence). The V gene end was trimmed by 6 bases and the J gene end by 1 base; junction bases not matched to a gene: 5. For the CDR3, the DNA is TGTGCCAGCAGGATGGCGGGAGAGAACACCGGGGAGCTGTTTTTT. It yields the protein CASRMAGENTGELFF.

V and J are TRBV5-1 and TRBJ2-1; D is unclear. V was cut by 0 bases and J by 2 bases, with 9 bases left in between. Germline V lookup: CDR1 SGHRS, CDR2 YFSETQ. This CDR3 is built from 15 residues. The CDR3, as DNA: TGCGCCAGCAGCTTGGCCGGGCTGACCTACAATGAGCAGTTCTTC. This codes for CASSLAGLTYNEQFF. Complete variable domain (other parts from reference TRBV5-1 and TRBJ2-1): KAGVTQTPRYLIKTRGQQVTLSCSPISGHRSVSWYQQTPGQGLQFLFEYFSETQRNKGNFPGRFSGRQFSNSRSEMNVSTLELGDSALYLCASSLAGLTYNEQFFGPGTRLTVL.

The rearrangement joins TRBV27 to TRBJ2-1; TRBD2 matches at 8 bases. Trimming cost V 8 bases and J 3 bases; bases outside gene matches: 6. The CDR3 has 14 amino acids. Looked up from germline, CDR1 is MNHEY and CDR2 is SMNVEV (reference sequence). The CDR3 sequence: CASSREGGYNEQFF. The CDR3 nucleotides are TGTGCCAGCTCCCGGGAGGGGGGCTACAATGAGCAGTTCTTC.

The chain combines TRBV5-1 with TRBJ1-4; D is uncertain. Between the trimmed V and J ends, which lost 5 bases and 1 base, there was a span of 9 bases. The CDR3 sequence is 14 residues long. Per the germline V gene, CDR1 is SGHRS and CDR2 is YFSETQ. The CDR3 sequence: CASSRGGTNEKLFF. The DNA for the CDR3 is TGCGCCAGCAGTCGCGGTGGAACTAATGAAAAACTGTTTTTT.